A single sample gave rise to the 2 T cell receptor beta chains below, sequenced in a study of blood T cells in healthy people across ages. It was with a sample-barcoded 5' primer and a J-beta primer mix that a second PCR of roughly 7 to 12 cycles was run. TCRdb independently ran MiXCR on the 5' RACE reads; one entry per CDR3 protein. The data show 1.5 million to 2 million distinct CDR3 sequences, roughly two fifths seen once. Material for sequencing was blood. The receptors come from a human donor in good health.

Remarks on this clonotype: At one end the junction does not follow the germline gene, possibly because of a read error. The V gene is TRBV12-3 or TRBV12-4, the J gene TRBJ2-7, with D hard to call. This CDR3 region has 11 residues. The CDR3 nucleotides are TGTGCCAGCAGTTGGGGTCAGCGTTGGACCTTC. Its protein is CASSWGQRWTF.

The gene calls are TRBV7-3 and TRBJ2-1; 10 nucleotides agree with TRBD2. Trimming removed 1 base from V and 7 bases from J; junction bases left unmatched: 7. The CDR3 has 16 amino acids. CDR1 and CDR2 from the germline V gene are SGHTA and FQGTGA. CDR3 in amino acids: CASSLRSGLARNEQFF. CDR3 bases: TGTGCCAGCAGCTTAAGATCGGGACTAGCGAGGAATGAGCAGTTCTTC.